This T cell receptor beta chain came from a study of blood T cell repertoires in COVID-19. Study background: Samples taken during acute and convalescent COVID-19 were collected in the United States, Italy and Spain. PBMCs, B-cell-depleted T cells, or T cells were the source of the cDNA or gDNA that made up the material.

This table comes from immunoSEQ multiplex PCR, and its TCRdb copy is limited to in-frame clones, with some not included. Here the sample spans approximately 180,000 clones, 84% being singletons. The CDR3 runs 14 residues. Germline CDR1 is WNHNN and CDR2 is SYGVQD (reference sequence). Trimming removed 4 bases from V and 4 bases from J, with 11 bases in between. Those enrolled, adults aged about 18 to 89 years, came from about two dozen US areas. Cohort assignment relied on participant-reported clinical history. The chain has TRBV10-1 and TRBJ2-1, with a weak D call TRBD2 (7 bases). This sequence was found in a man in his forties or fifties who had recovered from COVID-19. Sequencing was done on a sample of PBMCs or T cells enriched from blood (not recorded which). In nucleotides, the CDR3 is TGCGCCAGCAGTGTGGCGGGGGCATACAATGAGCAGTTCTTC. Its translation is CASSVAGAYNEQFF.